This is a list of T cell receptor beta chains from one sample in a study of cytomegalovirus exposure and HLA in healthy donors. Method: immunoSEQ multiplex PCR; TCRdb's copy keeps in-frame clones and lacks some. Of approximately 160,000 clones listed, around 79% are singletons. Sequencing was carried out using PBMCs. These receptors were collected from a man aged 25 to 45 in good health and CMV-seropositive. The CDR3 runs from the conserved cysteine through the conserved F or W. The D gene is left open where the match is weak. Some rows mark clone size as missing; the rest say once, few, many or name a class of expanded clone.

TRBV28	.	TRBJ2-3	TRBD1	CASSLYRGRTDTQYF	TGTGCCAGCAGTTTATACAGGGGGAGGACAGATACGCAGTATTTT
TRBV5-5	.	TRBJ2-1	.	CASREGAWIEQFF	TGTGCCAGCAGGGAGGGGGCCTGGATTGAGCAGTTCTTC
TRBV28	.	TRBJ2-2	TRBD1	CASSRTGSTGELFF	TGTGCCAGCAGTCGGACAGGGAGCACCGGGGAGCTGTTTTTT
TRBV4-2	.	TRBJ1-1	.	CASSQVGDGGTNTEAFF	TGTGCCAGCAGCCAAGTTGGGGACGGGGGGACGAACACTGAAGCTTTCTTT
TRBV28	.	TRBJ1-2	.	CASSLFARVDYGYTF	TGTGCCAGCAGTTTATTTGCCAGGGTGGACTATGGCTACACCTTC
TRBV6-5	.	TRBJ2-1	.	CASSYSLGHRDNEQFF	TGTGCCAGCAGTTACTCGCTGGGACATAGAGACAATGAGCAGTTCTTC
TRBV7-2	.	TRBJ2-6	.	CASSPSGANVLTF	TGTGCCAGCAGCCCTTCTGGGGCCAACGTCCTGACTTTC
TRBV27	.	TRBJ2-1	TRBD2	CASSGGGRYNEQFF	TGTGCCAGCAGTGGCGGGGGGCGTTACAATGAGCAGTTCTTC
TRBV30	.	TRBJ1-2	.	CAWITGLGNYGYTF	TGTGCCTGGATCACGGGACTCGGGAACTATGGCTACACCTTC
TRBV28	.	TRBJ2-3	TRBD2	CAARLGEGGTDTQYF	TGTGCCGCCCGGTTGGGGGAGGGAGGCACAGATACGCAGTATTTT
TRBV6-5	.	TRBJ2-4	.	CASSYGSGAKNIQYF	TGTGCCAGCAGTTACGGGTCAGGAGCCAAAAACATTCAGTACTTC
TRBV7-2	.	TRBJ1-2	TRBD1	CASSGQGVGYGYTF	TGTGCCAGCAGCGGGCAGGGGGTGGGCTATGGCTACACCTTC
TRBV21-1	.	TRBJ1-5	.	CASSKWWGQKNQPQHF	TGTGCCAGCAGCAAATGGTGGGGACAGAAGAATCAGCCCCAGCATTTT
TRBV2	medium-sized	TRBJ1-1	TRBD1	CASSTQGSRTEAFF	TGTGCCAGCAGTACACAGGGGTCGCGTACTGAAGCTTTCTTT
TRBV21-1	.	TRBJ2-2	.	CASSKRLRTSLAGTGELFF	TGTGCCAGCAGCAAAAGGCTCCGGACCTCCCTAGCGGGCACCGGGGAGCTGTTTTTT
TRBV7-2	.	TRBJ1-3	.	CASSLEVAGGGNTIYF	TGTGCCAGCAGCTTAGAGGTGGCAGGAGGAGGAAACACCATATATTTT
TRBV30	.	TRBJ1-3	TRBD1	CACRQGSNTIYF	TGTGCCTGTCGACAGGGGTCAAACACCATATATTTT
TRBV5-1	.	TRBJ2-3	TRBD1	CASSFDRGLDRDTQYF	TGCGCCAGCAGCTTCGACAGGGGCCTGGATCGGGATACGCAGTATTTT
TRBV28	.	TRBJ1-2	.	CASNTALYGYTF	TGTGCCAGCAATACCGCCCTATATGGCTACACCTTC
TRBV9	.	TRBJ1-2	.	CASSVGAGGYTF	TGTGCCAGCAGCGTAGGAGCAGGTGGCTACACCTTC
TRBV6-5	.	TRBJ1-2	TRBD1	CASSFGQGGYTF	TGTGCCAGCAGTTTCGGACAGGGAGGCTACACCTTC
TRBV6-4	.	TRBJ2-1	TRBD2	CASSDLSGGGNEQFF	TGTGCCAGCAGTGACTTGTCGGGAGGCGGCAATGAGCAGTTCTTC
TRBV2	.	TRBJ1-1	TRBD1	CASSLTGVTEAFF	TGTGCCAGCAGTTTGACAGGGGTGACTGAAGCTTTCTTT
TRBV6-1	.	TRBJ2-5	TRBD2	CASSDGTTTETQYF	TGTGCCAGCAGTGACGGGACTACTACAGAGACCCAGTACTTC
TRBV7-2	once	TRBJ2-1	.	CASSFSTNEQFF	TGTGCCAGCAGCTTTAGCACCAATGAGCAGTTCTTC
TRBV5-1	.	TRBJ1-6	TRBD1	CASSRTGSNSPLHF	TGCGCCAGCAGCAGGACAGGGAGTAATTCACCCCTCCACTTT
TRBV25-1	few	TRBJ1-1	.	CASSESLLSGTEAFF	TGTGCCAGCAGTGAATCATTGCTGTCGGGCACTGAAGCTTTCTTT
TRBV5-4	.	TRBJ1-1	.	CASSLTGGVVNTEAFF	TGTGCCAGCAGCCTAACGGGCGGGGTGGTGAACACTGAAGCTTTCTTT